This section outlines one TCR beta chain sequence together with its context. The antigen is undetermined. A universal primer site was created by template switching, with the cDNA bearing unique molecular identifiers. A single record per CDR3 protein comes from TCRdb applying MiXCR to the 5' RACE reads. The table records fewer than 650,000 distinct CDR3 sequences, 9.5% to 10% of them present only once. CDR1 LNHDA and CDR2 SQIVND come from the germline V gene (reference sequence). The CDR3 is 15 amino acids. V was pared by 5 bases and J by 4 bases, with 8 bases of the junction left unmatched. These data originate in a study of identical twins. Study outcomes and limitations: Partly confounded zero-insertion analyses could result from invariant MAIT and iNKT cells.

The data were also submitted as part of a second study, on yellow fever vaccine responses in identical twins.

This receptor was taken from a woman aged 18 to 35 in good health. Sequencing was done on a sample of PBMCs. The rearrangement uses TRBV19 and TRBJ2-7; 10 nucleotides match TRBD1. This chain's CDR3 is CASSLRRTGGYEQYF. The CDR3 DNA sequence: TGTGCCAGTAGTCTCCGTCGGACAGGGGGTTACGAGCAGTACTTC.